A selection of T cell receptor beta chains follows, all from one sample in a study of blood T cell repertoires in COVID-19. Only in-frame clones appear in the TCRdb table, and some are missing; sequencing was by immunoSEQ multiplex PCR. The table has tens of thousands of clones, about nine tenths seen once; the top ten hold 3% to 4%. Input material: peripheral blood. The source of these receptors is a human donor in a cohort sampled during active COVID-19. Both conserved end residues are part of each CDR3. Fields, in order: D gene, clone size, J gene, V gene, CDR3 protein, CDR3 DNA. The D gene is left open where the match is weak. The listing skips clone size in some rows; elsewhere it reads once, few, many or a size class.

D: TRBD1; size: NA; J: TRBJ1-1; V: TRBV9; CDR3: CASSVGTGMNTEAFF; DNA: TGTGCCAGCAGCGTGGGGACAGGCATGAACACTGAAGCTTTCTTT
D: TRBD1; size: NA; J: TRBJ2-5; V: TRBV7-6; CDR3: CASSDRGQGRQTQYF; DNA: TGTGCCAGCAGCGACCGGGGACAGGGTCGCCAGACCCAGTACTTC
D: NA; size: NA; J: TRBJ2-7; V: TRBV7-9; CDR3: CASIGPQGPYEQYF; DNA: TGTGCCAGCATTGGGCCACAGGGACCCTACGAGCAGTACTTC
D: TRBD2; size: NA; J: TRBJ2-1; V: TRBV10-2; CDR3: CASRGTSGISEQFF; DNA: TGCGCCAGCAGGGGGACTAGCGGGATCAGTGAGCAGTTCTTC
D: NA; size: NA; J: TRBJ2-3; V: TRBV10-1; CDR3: CASSESGGTDTQYF; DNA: TGCGCCAGCAGTGAATCTGGGGGGACAGATACGCAGTATTTT
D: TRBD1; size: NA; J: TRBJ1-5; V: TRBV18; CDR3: CASSQTTGFGNQPQHF; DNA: TGTGCCAGCTCCCAAACGACAGGGTTTGGGAATCAGCCCCAGCATTTT
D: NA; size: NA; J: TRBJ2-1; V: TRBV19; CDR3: CASSLRGATSSYNEQFF; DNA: TGTGCCAGTAGCCTGCGGGGAGCGACAAGCTCCTACAATGAGCAGTTCTTC
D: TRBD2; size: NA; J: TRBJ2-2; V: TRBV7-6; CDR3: CASSSIPSGSNTGELFF; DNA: TGTGCCAGCAGCTCGATCCCTAGCGGGAGTAACACCGGGGAGCTGTTTTTT
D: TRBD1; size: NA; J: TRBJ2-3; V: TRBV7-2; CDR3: CASSLATGGDTQYF; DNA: TGTGCCAGCAGCTTAGCGACAGGGGGAGATACGCAGTATTTT
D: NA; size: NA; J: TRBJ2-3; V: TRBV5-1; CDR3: CASSLGESTQYF; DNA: TGCGCCAGCAGCTTGGGTGAGAGTACGCAGTATTTT
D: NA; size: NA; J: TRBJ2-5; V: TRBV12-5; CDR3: CASGSGEGVTQYF; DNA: TGTGCTAGTGGCTCGGGGGAAGGGGTGACCCAGTACTTC
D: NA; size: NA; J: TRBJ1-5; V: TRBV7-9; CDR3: CASSFGGTSNQPQHF; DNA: TGTGCCAGCAGCTTCGGCGGCACTAGCAATCAGCCCCAGCATTTT
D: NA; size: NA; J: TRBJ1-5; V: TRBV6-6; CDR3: CASSYSGGIGQPQHF; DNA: TGTGCCAGCAGTTACTCGGGAGGTATCGGTCAGCCCCAGCATTTT
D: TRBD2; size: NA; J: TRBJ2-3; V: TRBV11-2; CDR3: CASSSKRPGTSSAQYF; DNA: TGTGCCAGCAGCTCTAAACGTCCCGGGACTAGTAGCGCGCAGTATTTT
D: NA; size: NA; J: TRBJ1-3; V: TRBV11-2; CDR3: CASSLETVISGNTIYF; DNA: TGTGCCAGCAGCTTAGAGACAGTGATCTCTGGAAACACCATATATTTT
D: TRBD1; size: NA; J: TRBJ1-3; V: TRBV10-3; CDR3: CAISEGDRGLIASGNTIYF; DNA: TGTGCCATCAGTGAGGGGGACAGGGGGCTTATTGCCTCTGGAAACACCATATATTTT
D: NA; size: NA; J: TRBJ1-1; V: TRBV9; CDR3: CASSGQIFTEAFF; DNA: TGTGCCAGCAGCGGACAGATTTTCACTGAAGCTTTCTTT
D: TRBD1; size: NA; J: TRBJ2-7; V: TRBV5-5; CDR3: CASSLDLGQGYEQYF; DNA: TGTGCCAGCAGCTTGGACCTCGGACAGGGCTACGAGCAGTACTTC
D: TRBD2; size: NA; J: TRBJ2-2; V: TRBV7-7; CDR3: CASSQTSGGASTGELFF; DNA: TGTGCCAGCAGCCAGACTAGCGGGGGGGCGAGCACCGGGGAGCTGTTTTTT
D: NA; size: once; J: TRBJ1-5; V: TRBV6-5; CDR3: CASSYRGGSQPQHF; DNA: TGTGCCAGCAGTTACCGGGGGGGTAGTCAGCCCCAGCATTTT
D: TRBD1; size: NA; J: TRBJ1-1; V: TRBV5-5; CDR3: CASSIGAGGTLEAFF; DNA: TGTGCCAGCAGCATCGGGGCAGGGGGAACACTTGAAGCTTTCTTT
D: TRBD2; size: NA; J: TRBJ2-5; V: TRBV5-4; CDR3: CASSLASGGLETQYF; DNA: TGTGCCAGCAGCTTGGCCAGCGGGGGTTTAGAGACCCAGTACTTC
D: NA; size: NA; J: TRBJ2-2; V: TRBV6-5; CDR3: CASSLRGGELFF; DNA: TGTGCCAGCAGTTTGAGAGGCGGGGAGCTGTTTTTT
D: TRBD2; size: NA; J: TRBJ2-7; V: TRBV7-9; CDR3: CASSLGAGVDEQYF; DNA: TGTGCCAGCAGCTTAGGTGCGGGGGTTGACGAGCAGTACTTC
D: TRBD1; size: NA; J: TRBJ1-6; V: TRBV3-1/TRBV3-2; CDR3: CASSRTGADSPLHF; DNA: TGTGCCAGCAGCCGAACAGGGGCGGATTCACCCCTCCACTTT
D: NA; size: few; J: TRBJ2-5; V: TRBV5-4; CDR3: CASSLVLGGEETQYF; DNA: TGTGCCAGCAGCTTGGTATTAGGCGGGGAAGAGACCCAGTACTTC
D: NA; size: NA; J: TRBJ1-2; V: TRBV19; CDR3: CASSRGRPINYGYTF; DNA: TGTGCCAGTAGTCGTGGCAGGCCTATCAACTATGGCTACACCTTC
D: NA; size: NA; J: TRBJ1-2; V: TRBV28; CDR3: CASSLYSNYGYTF; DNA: TGTGCCAGCAGTTTGTACAGCAACTATGGCTACACCTTC
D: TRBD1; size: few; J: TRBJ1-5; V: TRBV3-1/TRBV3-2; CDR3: CASSQGTGRVQPQHF; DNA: TGTGCCAGCAGCCAAGGGACAGGGAGGGTTCAGCCCCAGCATTTT
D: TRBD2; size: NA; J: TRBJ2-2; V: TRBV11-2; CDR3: CASSWTSGITGELFF; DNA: TGTGCCAGCAGCTGGACTAGCGGTATCACCGGGGAGCTGTTTTTT
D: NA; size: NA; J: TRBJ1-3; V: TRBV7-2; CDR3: CASSSRAGGGNTIYF; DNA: TGTGCCAGCAGCTCCCGAGCGGGGGGCGGAAACACCATATATTTT
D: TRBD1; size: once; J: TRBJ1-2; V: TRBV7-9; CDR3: CASSLFGGQGGPANYGYTF; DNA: TGTGCCAGCAGCCTCTTCGGGGGACAGGGTGGGCCAGCTAACTATGGCTACACCTTC
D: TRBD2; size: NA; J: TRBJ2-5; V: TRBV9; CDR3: CASSPRSTAGETQYF; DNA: TGTGCCAGCAGCCCTCGAAGTACAGCGGGGGAGACCCAGTACTTC
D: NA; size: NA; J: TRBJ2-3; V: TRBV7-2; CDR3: CASSHGLITDTQYF; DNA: TGTGCCAGCAGCCACGGACTAATCACAGATACGCAGTATTTT
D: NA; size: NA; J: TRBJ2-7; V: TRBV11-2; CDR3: CASSFRDQVSYEQYF; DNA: TGTGCCAGCAGCTTCCGAGATCAGGTCTCCTACGAGCAGTACTTC
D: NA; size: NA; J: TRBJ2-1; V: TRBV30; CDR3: CAWSHYGEQFF; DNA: TGTGCCTGGAGCCATTACGGTGAGCAGTTCTTC
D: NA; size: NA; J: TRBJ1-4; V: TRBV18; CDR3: CASSPLLQTTNEKLFF; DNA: TGTGCCAGCTCACCGCTTTTACAGACAACTAATGAAAAACTGTTTTTT
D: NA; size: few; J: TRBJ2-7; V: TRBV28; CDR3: CASTLGREQYF; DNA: TGTGCCAGCACTCTAGGCCGCGAGCAGTACTTC
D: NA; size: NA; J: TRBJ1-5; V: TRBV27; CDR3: CASSDRYSNQPQHF; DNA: TGTGCCAGCAGCGACAGGTATAGCAATCAGCCCCAGCATTTT
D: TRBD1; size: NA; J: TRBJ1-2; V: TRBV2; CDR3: CASSIDREANYGYTF; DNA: TGTGCCAGCAGTATCGACAGGGAAGCTAACTATGGCTACACCTTC
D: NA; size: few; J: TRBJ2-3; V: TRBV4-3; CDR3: CASSQDWQGRSTDTQYF; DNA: TGCGCCAGCAGCCAAGATTGGCAGGGGAGAAGCACAGATACGCAGTATTTT
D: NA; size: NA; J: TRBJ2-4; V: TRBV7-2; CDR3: CASSLAGVAKNIQYF; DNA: TGTGCCAGCAGCTTAGCGGGAGTTGCCAAAAACATTCAGTACTTC
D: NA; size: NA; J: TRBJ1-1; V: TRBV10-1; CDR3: CASSETENTEAFF; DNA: TGCGCCAGCAGTGAGACAGAAAACACTGAAGCTTTCTTT
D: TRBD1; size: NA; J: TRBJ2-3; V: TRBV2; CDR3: CASKEIQGETDTQYF; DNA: TGTGCCAGCAAAGAAATACAGGGGGAAACAGATACGCAGTATTTT
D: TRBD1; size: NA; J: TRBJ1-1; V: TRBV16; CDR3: CASSHLGQGGTEAFF; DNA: TGTGCCAGCAGCCATCTTGGACAGGGCGGGACTGAAGCTTTCTTT